One T cell receptor beta chain is described in this entry. Its target is unknown. The sample is drawn from a study of cytomegalovirus exposure and HLA in healthy donors. In the PCR, 60 Vbeta and 13 Jbeta primers were used. Sequencing used immunoSEQ multiplex PCR; TCRdb keeps in-frame clones, though not all of them. The data hold over 130,000 clones, with around 78% observed a single time. Study findings and constraints: Reported findings show TCR beta sequences accurately forecast HLA-A and HLA-B alleles in most subjects.

The CDR3 has 13 amino acids. V was trimmed by 3 bases and J by 7 bases, leaving 13 bases between them. In germline, CDR1 is ENHRY, CDR2 SYGVKD. Healthy bone marrow donors supplied every sample. While unrecorded immune exposures were likely, the donors were nominally healthy when sampled. The sequencing input was PBMCs. This sequence was found in a woman aged 40 to 55 in good health and CMV-seropositive. V usage is TRBV10-3 and J usage is TRBJ2-7; D perhaps matches TRBD2 (5 bases). The CDR3: CAISERELREQYF. Here the CDR3 DNA reads TGTGCCATCAGTGAACGGGAATTGAGAGAGCAGTACTTC.